This entry describes one TCR beta chain. This record comes from a study of tumor T cells in aggressive B-cell lymphoma. TCRdb's copy holds only in-frame clones and misses some; the assay was immunoSEQ multiplex PCR. The data hold about 3,100 clones, with 82% observed a single time. Germline V gives CDR1 SGHVS, CDR2 FQNEAQ. Between the trimmed V and J ends, which lost 3 bases and 6 bases, there was a span of 12 bases. The CDR3 is 14 residues long. This TCR was recovered from an adult with diffuse large B cell lymphoma. The sequencing sample was made of tumor tissue. The rearrangement links TRBV7-8 to TRBJ1-5; D gene uncertain. CDR3 residues: CASSFGEPGQPQHF. The CDR3 nucleotides are TGTGCCAGCAGCTTCGGAGAACCTGGTCAGCCCCAGCATTTT. Using reference TRBV7-8 and TRBJ1-5 for the parts outside the CDR3, the full variable domain is GAGVSQSPRYKVAKRGQDVALRCDPISGHVSLFWYQQALGQGPEFLTYFQNEAQLDKSGLPSDRFFAERPEGSVSTLKIQRTQQEDSAVYLCASSFGEPGQPQHFGDGTRLSIL.